What follows are 16 T cell receptor beta chains derived from one specimen sequenced in a study of siplizumab effects on memory and regulatory T cells. Here immunoSEQ multiplex PCR was the method, and the copy in TCRdb shows in-frame clones only, minus some. In the table there are fewer than 120,000 clones, 92% of which are singletons. Sequencing was performed on CD4+ T cells sorted from blood. These TCRs come from a human donor in good health.

V gene TRBV5-5 combines with J gene TRBJ2-5; D is undetermined. The CDR3 loop spans 15 amino acids. Between the trimmed V and J ends, which lost 2 bases and 2 bases, there was a span of 13 bases. Germline V gene sequence: CDR1 SGHKS, CDR2 YYEKEE (reference sequence). The CDR3 spells CASSLSHQRQETQYF. In DNA form, the CDR3 reads TGTGCCAGCAGCTTATCCCACCAGAGGCAAGAGACCCAGTACTTC.

The J gene is TRBJ1-1, the V gene TRBV5-4, with D tentatively TRBD1 (5 bases). V shed 0 bases and J shed 6 bases, with 9 bases lying between them. The CDR3 has 13 residues. Germline CDR1 SGHNT, CDR2 YYREEE (reference sequence). CDR3 protein: CASSLAQGAEAFF. In DNA, the CDR3 is TGTGCCAGCAGCTTGGCGCAAGGGGCTGAAGCTTTCTTT.

The chain carries TRBV7-2 and TRBJ2-7; D is possibly TRBD1 (5 bases). Trimming pared 5 bases from V and 2 bases from J, leaving 13 bases between. This CDR3 contains 14 residues. The germline V gene encodes CDR1 SGHTA and CDR2 FQGNSA. The CDR3 loop is CASSPGLRAYEQYF. The CDR3 nucleotides read TGTGCCAGCAGCCCTGGTCTCAGGGCCTACGAGCAGTACTTC.

CDR3 DNA: TGTGCCAGCAGTGAAATCACCTCTGGAAACACCATATATTTT. Residues: CASSEITSGNTIYF. The chain uses TRBV6-1 and TRBJ1-3; D gene ambiguous. This CDR3 spans 14 amino acids. V lost 2 bases and J lost 0, with 5 bases in between. The V gene's germline CDR1 is MNHNS and CDR2 SASEGT.

As to this clone: Other DNA sequences in this specimen translate into the identical CDR3. The chain links TRBV15 to TRBJ2-1; no clear D gene. Germline V CDR1 and CDR2: LNHNV, YYDKDF (reference sequence). This CDR3 contains 12 residues. The V and J ends lost 3 bases and 8 bases respectively, with 8 bases between them. The CDR3 reads CATSRPSYEQFF. The CDR3 coding sequence is TGTGCCACCAGCAGGCCGAGTTATGAGCAGTTCTTC.

The J gene is TRBJ1-1, the V gene TRBV27; D remains unclear. V was shortened by 6 bases and J by 3 bases, with 11 bases between the two germline ends. The CDR3 length is 13 residues. Per the germline V gene, CDR1 is MNHEY and CDR2 is SMNVEV (reference sequence). CDR3 coding DNA: TGTGCCAGCAGAACAGCCCTCTACACTGAAGCTTTCTTT. Translated, it gives CASRTALYTEAFF.

The chain employs TRBV5-1 and TRBJ1-2; a weak D match, TRBD1 (5 bases). The CDR3 runs 14 residues. Per the germline V gene, CDR1 is SGHRS and CDR2 is YFSETQ. Trimming shortened V by 4 bases and J by 2 bases, and 12 bases separated the two germline ends. The CDR3 coding sequence is TGCGCCAGCAGCCCTGGTGGGGCGAACTATGGCTACACCTTC. Translated: CASSPGGANYGYTF.

The gene calls are TRBV11-3 and TRBJ2-1; D possibly corresponds to TRBD1 (8 bases). V dropped 4 bases and J dropped 4 bases, with 14 bases sitting between them. The CDR3 is made up of 15 amino acids. Germline V gene sequence: CDR1 SGHNT, CDR2 YENEEA. CDR3 nucleotides: TGTGCCAGCAGCTCGACAGGGGAGGGTTACAATGAGCAGTTCTTC. Protein sequence: CASSSTGEGYNEQFF. The complete variable domain, with remaining parts taken from reference TRBV11-3 and TRBJ2-1, reads EAGVVQSPRYKIIEKKQPVAFWCNPISGHNTLYWYLQNLGQGPELLIRYENEEAVDDSQLPKDRFSAERLKGVDSTLKIQPAELGDSAVYLCASSSTGEGYNEQFFGPGTRLTVL.

This clone appeared once. The chain couples TRBV2 to TRBJ1-1; possible D gene TRBD1, 5 bases. The germline V gene has CDR1 SNHLY and CDR2 FYNNEI. This CDR3 comprises 14 residues. V shed 4 bases and J shed 1 base, with 10 bases lying between them. CDR3 loop: CASSGDRGNTEAFF. The CDR3 nucleotides read TGTGCCAGCAGTGGAGACAGAGGGAACACTGAAGCTTTCTTT.

The chain uses TRBV27 and TRBJ2-1; D might be TRBD2 (5 bases). V shed 10 bases and J shed 15 bases, with 16 bases lying between them. Per the germline V gene, CDR1 is MNHEY and CDR2 is SMNVEV (reference sequence). CDR3 length: 10 amino acids. The CDR3 sequence is CAIAGPRLFF. The CDR3 coding sequence is TGTGCCATCGCGGGTCCACGGCTGTTCTTC.

The V call is TRBV6-5, the J call TRBJ1-2; perhaps TRBD1 as D (5 bases). The CDR3 is 13 amino acids. Looked up from germline, CDR1 is MNHEY and CDR2 is SVGAGI. V lost 6 bases to trimming and J lost 8 bases, with 16 bases between them. The CDR3 loop is CASRKGLGEGYTF. The CDR3 region has the DNA TGTGCCAGCAGGAAGGGGCTCGGGGAGGGCTACACCTTC.

The V gene is TRBV2, the J gene TRBJ2-6; unclear D gene. This CDR3 contains 15 residues. Between the trimmed V and J ends, which lost 4 bases and 2 bases, there was a span of 9 bases. The germline V gene encodes CDR1 SNHLY and CDR2 FYNNEI. The CDR3 sequence is CASSVSNTGANVLTF. CDR3 bases: TGTGCCAGCAGTGTATCGAATACTGGGGCCAACGTCCTGACTTTC.

The chain couples TRBV25-1 to TRBJ2-5; no clear D. V shed 8 bases and J shed 5 bases, with 6 bases lying between them. The CDR3 runs to 10 residues. Looked up from germline, CDR1 is MGHDK and CDR2 is SYGVNS. The CDR3 loop reads CASREETQYF. The CDR3 bases are TGTGCCAGCCGAGAGGAGACCCAGTACTTC.

The chain employs TRBV7-8 and TRBJ1-1; D call uncertain. The CDR3 totals 16 residues. The ends were cut back, 4 bases at V and 3 bases at J, with 18 bases in the middle. The V gene's germline CDR1 is SGHVS and CDR2 FQNEAQ. The CDR3 sequence: CASSYLRLPQDTEAFF. DNA for the CDR3: TGTGCCAGCAGCTATCTTCGTCTGCCGCAGGACACTGAAGCTTTCTTT.

This sequence joins TRBV29-1 and TRBJ1-2; 7 bases fit TRBD1. The CDR3 totals 12 residues. With V trimmed by 7 bases and J by 4 bases, 6 bases remained unmatched. Germline V gene lookup returns CDR1 SQVTM and CDR2 ANQGSEA. The CDR3 DNA reads as TGCAGCGCGGGACAGCAAGGCTATGGCTACACCTTC. The encoded protein is CSAGQQGYGYTF.

The chain is built from TRBV7-9 and TRBJ1-1; a possible D gene is TRBD1 (5 bases). Trimming took 5 bases from V and 8 from J, leaving 15 bases between them. The CDR3 runs to 13 residues. Per the germline V gene, CDR1 is SEHNR and CDR2 is FQNEAQ (reference sequence). The CDR3 spells CASSAERQTEAFF. The CDR3 DNA reads TGTGCCAGCAGCGCCGAACGACAGACCGAAGCTTTCTTT.